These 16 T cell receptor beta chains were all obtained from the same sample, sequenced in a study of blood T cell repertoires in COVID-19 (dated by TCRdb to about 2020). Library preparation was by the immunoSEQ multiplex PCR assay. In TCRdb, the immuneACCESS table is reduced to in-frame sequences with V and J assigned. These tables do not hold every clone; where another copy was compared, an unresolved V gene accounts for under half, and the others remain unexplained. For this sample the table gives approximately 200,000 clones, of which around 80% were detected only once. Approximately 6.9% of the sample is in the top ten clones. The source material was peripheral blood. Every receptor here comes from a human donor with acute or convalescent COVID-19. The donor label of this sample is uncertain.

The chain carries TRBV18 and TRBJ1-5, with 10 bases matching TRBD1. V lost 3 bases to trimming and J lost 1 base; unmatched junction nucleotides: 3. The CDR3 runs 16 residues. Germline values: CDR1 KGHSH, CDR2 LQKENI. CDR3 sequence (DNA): TGTGCCAGCTCACCGTTGGGACAGGGGAGCAATCAGCCCCAGCATTTT. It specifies CASSPLGQGSNQPQHF.

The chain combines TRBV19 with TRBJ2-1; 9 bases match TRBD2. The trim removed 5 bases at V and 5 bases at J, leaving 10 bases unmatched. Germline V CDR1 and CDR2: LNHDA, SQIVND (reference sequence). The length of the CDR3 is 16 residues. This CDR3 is CASSPPGLAGNNEQFF. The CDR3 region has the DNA TGTGCCAGTAGTCCCCCGGGGCTAGCGGGAAACAATGAGCAGTTCTTC.

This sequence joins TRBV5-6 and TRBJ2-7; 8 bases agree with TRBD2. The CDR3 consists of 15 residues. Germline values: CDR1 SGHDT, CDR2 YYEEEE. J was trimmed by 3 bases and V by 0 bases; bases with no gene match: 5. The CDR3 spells CASSLVGSGVYEQYF. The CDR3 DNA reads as TGTGCCAGCAGCTTGGTAGGTAGCGGGGTCTACGAGCAGTACTTC.

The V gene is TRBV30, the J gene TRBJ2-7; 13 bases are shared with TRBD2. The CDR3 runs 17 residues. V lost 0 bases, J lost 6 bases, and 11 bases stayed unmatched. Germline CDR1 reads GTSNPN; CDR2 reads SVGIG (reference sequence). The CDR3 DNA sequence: TGTGCCTGGAGTGTACAGAGGACTAGCGGGAGAACCCGCGAGCAGTACTTC. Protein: CAWSVQRTSGRTREQYF.

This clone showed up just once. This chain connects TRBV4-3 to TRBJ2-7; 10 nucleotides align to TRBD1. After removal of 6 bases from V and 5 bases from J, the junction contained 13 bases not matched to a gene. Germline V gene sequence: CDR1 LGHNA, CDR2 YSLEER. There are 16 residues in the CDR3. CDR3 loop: CASRAGQGNRWDEQYF. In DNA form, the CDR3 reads TGCGCCAGCAGAGCGGGACAGGGGAATCGATGGGACGAGCAGTACTTC.

The CDR3, as DNA: TGCGCCAGCAGCTTCGTTTGGTCGAGGGCGAACACCGGGGAGCTGTTTTTT. Its protein is CASSFVWSRANTGELFF. This chain uses TRBV5-1 with TRBJ2-2; D perhaps matches TRBD2 (5 bases). Germline V CDR1 and CDR2: SGHRS, YFSETQ. Between the trimmed V and J ends, which lost 2 bases and 0 bases, there was a span of 14 bases. The CDR3 is 17 residues long.

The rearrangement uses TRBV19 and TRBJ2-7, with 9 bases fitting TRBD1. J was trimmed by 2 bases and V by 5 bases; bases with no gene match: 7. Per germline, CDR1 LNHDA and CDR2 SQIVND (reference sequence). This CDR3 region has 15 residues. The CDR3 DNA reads TGTGCCAGTAGTGTAACAGGGGGCTTGGCCTACGAGCAGTACTTC. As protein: CASSVTGGLAYEQYF.

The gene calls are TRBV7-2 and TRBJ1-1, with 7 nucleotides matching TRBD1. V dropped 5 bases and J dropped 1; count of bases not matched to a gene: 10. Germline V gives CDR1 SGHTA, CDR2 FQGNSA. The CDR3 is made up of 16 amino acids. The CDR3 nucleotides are TGTGCCAGCAGCCTTACCGGGACAGCGCCGAACACTGAAGCTTTCTTT. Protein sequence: CASSLTGTAPNTEAFF.

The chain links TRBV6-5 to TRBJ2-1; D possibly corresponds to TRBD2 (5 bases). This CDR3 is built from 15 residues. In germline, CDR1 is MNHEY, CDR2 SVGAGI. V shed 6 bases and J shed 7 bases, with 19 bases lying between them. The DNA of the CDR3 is TGTGCCAGCAGCCCGGACTCAAGAATGTTTAATGAGCAGTTCTTC. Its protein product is CASSPDSRMFNEQFF.

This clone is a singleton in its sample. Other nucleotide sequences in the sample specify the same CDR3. The CDR3 protein is CASSPGQGTEAFF. In nucleotides, the CDR3 is TGTGCCAGCTCACCCGGACAGGGAACTGAAGCTTTCTTT. The rearrangement joins TRBV18 to TRBJ1-1; 8 nucleotides line up with TRBD1. The CDR3 sequence is 13 residues long. Germline assignment: CDR1 KGHSH and CDR2 LQKENI. The V segment lost 3 bases and the J segment 5 bases; nucleotides outside the gene matches: 2.

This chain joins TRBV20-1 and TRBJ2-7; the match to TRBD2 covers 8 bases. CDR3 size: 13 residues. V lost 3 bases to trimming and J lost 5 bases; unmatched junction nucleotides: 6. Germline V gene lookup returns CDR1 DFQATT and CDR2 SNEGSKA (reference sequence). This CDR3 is CSASWRGEDEQYF. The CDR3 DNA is TGCAGTGCTAGTTGGCGGGGGGAAGACGAGCAGTACTTC.

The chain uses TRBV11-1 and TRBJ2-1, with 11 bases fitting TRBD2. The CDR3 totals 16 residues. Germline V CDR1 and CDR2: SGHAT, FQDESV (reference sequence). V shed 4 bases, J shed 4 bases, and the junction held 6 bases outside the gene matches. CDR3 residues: CASSSSGTSGYNEQFF. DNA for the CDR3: TGTGCCAGCAGCTCATCCGGGACTAGCGGATACAATGAGCAGTTCTTC.

CDR3 protein: CASSLGVSGGKDTQYF. The CDR3 bases are TGTGCCAGCAGCTTAGGGGTTAGCGGAGGAAAAGATACGCAGTATTTT. This chain uses TRBV7-6 with TRBJ2-3; maybe TRBD2 (6 bases). Between the trimmed V and J ends, which lost 1 base and 5 bases, there was a span of 16 bases. Per the germline V gene, CDR1 is SGHVS and CDR2 is FNYEAQ. The length of the CDR3 is 16 residues.

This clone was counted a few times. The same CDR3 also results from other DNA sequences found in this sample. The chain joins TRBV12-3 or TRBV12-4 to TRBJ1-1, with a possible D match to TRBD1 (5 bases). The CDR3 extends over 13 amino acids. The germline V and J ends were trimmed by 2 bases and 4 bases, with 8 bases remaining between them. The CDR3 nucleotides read TGTGCCAGCAGTTTAAGCGGGGGCACTGAAGCTTTCTTT. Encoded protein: CASSLSGGTEAFF.

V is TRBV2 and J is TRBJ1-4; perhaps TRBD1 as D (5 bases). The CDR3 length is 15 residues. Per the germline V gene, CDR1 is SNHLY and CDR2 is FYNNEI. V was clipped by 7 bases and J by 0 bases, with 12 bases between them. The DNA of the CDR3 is TGTGCCAGCAAGATCCAGGGTACAACTAATGAAAAACTGTTTTTT. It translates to CASKIQGTTNEKLFF.

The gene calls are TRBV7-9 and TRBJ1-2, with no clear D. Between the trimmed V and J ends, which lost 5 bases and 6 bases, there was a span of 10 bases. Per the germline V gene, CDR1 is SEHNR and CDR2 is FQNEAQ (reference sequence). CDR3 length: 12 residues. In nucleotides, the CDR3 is TGTGCCAGCAGCCGCCCGGCGGATGGCTACACCTTC. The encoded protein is CASSRPADGYTF.